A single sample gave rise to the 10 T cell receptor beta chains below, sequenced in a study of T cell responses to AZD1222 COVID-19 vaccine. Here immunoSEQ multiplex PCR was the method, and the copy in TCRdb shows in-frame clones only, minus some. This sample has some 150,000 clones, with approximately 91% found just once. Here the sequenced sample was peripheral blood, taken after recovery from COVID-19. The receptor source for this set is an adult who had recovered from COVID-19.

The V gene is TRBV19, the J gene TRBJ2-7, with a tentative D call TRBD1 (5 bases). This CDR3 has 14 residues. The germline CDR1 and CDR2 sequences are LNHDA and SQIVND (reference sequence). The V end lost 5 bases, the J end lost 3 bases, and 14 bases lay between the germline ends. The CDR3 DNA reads TGTGCCAGTAGTCCCGGACACCTTCGCTACGAGCAGTACTTC. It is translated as CASSPGHLRYEQYF.

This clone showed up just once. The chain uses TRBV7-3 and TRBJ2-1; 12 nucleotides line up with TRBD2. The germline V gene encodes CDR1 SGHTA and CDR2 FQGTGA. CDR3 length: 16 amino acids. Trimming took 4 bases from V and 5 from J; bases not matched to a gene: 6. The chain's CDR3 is CASSSLAGGPDNEQFF. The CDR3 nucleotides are TGTGCCAGCAGCTCCCTAGCGGGAGGGCCGGACAATGAGCAGTTCTTC.

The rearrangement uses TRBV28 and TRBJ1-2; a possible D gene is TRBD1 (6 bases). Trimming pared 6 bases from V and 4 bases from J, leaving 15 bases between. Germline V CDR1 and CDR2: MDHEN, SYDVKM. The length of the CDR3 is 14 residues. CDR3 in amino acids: CASRVPEGGYGYTF. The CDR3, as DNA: TGTGCCAGCAGGGTCCCCGAGGGGGGCTATGGCTACACCTTC.

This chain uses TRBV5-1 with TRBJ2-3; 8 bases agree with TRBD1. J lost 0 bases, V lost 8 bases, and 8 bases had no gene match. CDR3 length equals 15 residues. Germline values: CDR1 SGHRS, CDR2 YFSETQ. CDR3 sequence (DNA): TGCGCCAGTACCGCGGGACAGGTTAGCACAGATACGCAGTATTTT. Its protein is CASTAGQVSTDTQYF. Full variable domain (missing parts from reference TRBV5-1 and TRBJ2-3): KAGVTQTPRYLIKTRGQQVTLSCSPISGHRSVSWYQQTPGQGLQFLFEYFSETQRNKGNFPGRFSGRQFSNSRSEMNVSTLELGDSALYLCASTAGQVSTDTQYFGPGTRLTVL.

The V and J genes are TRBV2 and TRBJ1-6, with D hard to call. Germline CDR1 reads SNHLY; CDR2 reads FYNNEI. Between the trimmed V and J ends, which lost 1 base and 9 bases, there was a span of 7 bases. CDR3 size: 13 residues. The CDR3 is CASSEEGGSPLHF. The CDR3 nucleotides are TGTGCCAGCAGTGAAGAGGGTGGTTCACCCCTCCACTTT.

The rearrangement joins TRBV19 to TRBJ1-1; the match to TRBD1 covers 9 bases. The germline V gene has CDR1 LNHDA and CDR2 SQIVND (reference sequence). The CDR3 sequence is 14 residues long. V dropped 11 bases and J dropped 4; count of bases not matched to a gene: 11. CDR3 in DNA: TGTGCCTCTACTAGGGACAGGGTTTTCACTGAAGCTTTCTTT. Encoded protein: CASTRDRVFTEAFF. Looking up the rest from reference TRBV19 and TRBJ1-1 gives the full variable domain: DGGITQSPKYLFRKEGQNVTLSCEQNLNHDAMYWYRQDPGQGLRLIYYSQIVNDFQKGDIAEGYSVSREKKESFPLTVTSAQKNPTAFYLCASTRDRVFTEAFFGQGTRLTVV.

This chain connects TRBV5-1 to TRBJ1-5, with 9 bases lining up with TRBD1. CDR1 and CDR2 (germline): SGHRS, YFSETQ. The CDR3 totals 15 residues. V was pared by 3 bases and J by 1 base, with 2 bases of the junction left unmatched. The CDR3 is CASSWTGASNQPQHF. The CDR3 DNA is TGCGCCAGCAGCTGGACAGGGGCGAGCAATCAGCCCCAGCATTTT.

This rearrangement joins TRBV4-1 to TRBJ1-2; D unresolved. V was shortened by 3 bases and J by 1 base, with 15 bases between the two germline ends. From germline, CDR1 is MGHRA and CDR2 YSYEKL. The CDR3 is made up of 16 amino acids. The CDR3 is CASSHPHQELNYGYTF. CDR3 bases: TGCGCCAGCAGCCACCCACACCAGGAGCTTAACTATGGCTACACCTTC.

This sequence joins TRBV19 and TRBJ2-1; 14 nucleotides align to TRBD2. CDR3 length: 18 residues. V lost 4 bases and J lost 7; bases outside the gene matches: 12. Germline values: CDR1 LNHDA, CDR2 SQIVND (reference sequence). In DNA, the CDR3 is TGTGCCAGTAGTAACCACCCGGGACTAGCGGGAGTTGTGAATGAGCAGTTCTTC. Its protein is CASSNHPGLAGVVNEQFF.

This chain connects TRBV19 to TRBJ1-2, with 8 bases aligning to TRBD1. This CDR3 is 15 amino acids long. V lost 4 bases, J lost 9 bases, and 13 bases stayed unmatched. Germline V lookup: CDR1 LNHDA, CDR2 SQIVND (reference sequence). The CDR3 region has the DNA TGTGCCAGTAGTACCCTCTCCGGACAGGGCCTGCGCTACACCTTC. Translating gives CASSTLSGQGLRYTF.